This T cell receptor (beta chain) was obtained from a study of blood T cell repertoires in COVID-19. Study-wide background: Sources were T cells, B-cell-depleted T cells, or PBMCs; the material itself was cDNA or gDNA.

V lost 4 bases, J lost 6 bases, and 9 bases stayed unmatched. CDR3 size: 15 residues. The germline V gene encodes CDR1 SEHNR and CDR2 FQNEAQ (reference sequence). Some clones are missing from TCRdb's copy, which holds only in-frame ones; the method was immunoSEQ multiplex PCR. In the table there are under 200,000 clones, roughly 93% of which are singletons. The sequenced sample was peripheral blood. This rearrangement joins TRBV7-9 to TRBJ2-1, with 7 bases lining up with TRBD1. This TCR was sampled from a young man with acute or convalescent COVID-19. The CDR3 sequence is CASSSSGQFANEQFF. In nucleotides, the CDR3 is TGTGCCAGCAGCTCCTCGGGACAGTTCGCCAATGAGCAGTTCTTC.